Listed here is a single T cell receptor (beta chain). Authors' data handling: Owing to the provision of junction-only sequences devoid of quality scores by immunoSEQ, filtering differed. This table comes from immunoSEQ multiplex PCR, and its TCRdb copy is limited to in-frame clones, with some not included. For V, J and clone size, that table is used; D and trimming come from the DNA. The repertoire holds about 640,000 clones, with 72% as singletons. This entry is derived from a study of shared clonotypes between healthy human individuals. The wider study: Researchers assigned three CD4 naive, three CD4 memory, two CD8 naive and one CD8 memory plate to each donor.

The CDR3 spans 15 residues. V lost 2 bases and J lost 4, with 16 bases in between. Per the germline V gene, CDR1 is GTSNPN and CDR2 is SVGIG (reference sequence). The clonotype originates from a woman aged 25 to 39 in good health. The sequencing sample was made of memory CD4+ T cells sorted from blood. Regarding subset: CD45RA-negative fraction. The V call is TRBV30, the J call TRBJ2-3; tentative D call: TRBD1 (5 bases). CDR3 sequence reads: CAWSLGGATPDTQYF. The CDR3 DNA sequence: TGTGCCTGGAGTTTGGGTGGGGCGACCCCAGATACGCAGTATTTT.